This T cell receptor beta chain derives from a study of patients and donors after allogeneic stem cell transplantation. This clonotype was picked up a small number of times. TCRdb re-called the RT-PCR reads with MiXCR, one entry per CDR3 protein. The sample yields about 960,000 distinct CDR3 sequences, approximately 19% seen once. Germline V gives CDR1 LNHNV, CDR2 YYDKDF (reference sequence). Trimming removed 0 bases at V and 1 base at J, with 6 bases between. The CDR3 has 14 amino acids. The rearrangement uses TRBV15 and TRBJ2-5, with D unresolved. This receptor was identified in a human donor who was either an allogeneic HSCT recipient or a stem cell or donor lymphocyte infusion donor (not recorded which). It is not recorded whose cells these are; they may come from a transplant donor. Sequencing was carried out using blood, either unsorted or a sorted T cell fraction (not recorded which). CDR3 nucleotide sequence: TGTGCCACCAGCAGAGAAGGGATCCAAGAGACCCAGTACTTC. It yields the protein CATSREGIQETQYF.